The 4 T cell receptor beta chains reported below all come from one sample, sequenced in a study of OX40 agonist ivuxolimab in advanced cancers. Some clones are missing from TCRdb's copy, which holds only in-frame ones; the method was immunoSEQ multiplex PCR. Of tens of thousands of clones in the sample, around 90% were seen once. Sequences were derived from CD4+ or CD8+ T cells sorted from blood, sampled in a trial of the OX40 agonist ivuxolimab. The receptors here all came from an adult with an advanced solid tumor such as melanoma, head and neck, liver or kidney cancer.

The chain uses TRBV29-1 and TRBJ2-2; D possibly corresponds to TRBD1 (5 bases). This CDR3 region has 13 residues. Germline-derived CDR1 and CDR2 are SQVTM and ANQGSEA. V shed 2 bases and J shed 1 base, with 5 bases lying between them. CDR3 residues: CSVEQGNTGELFF. The CDR3 nucleotides read TGCAGCGTTGAACAGGGGAACACCGGGGAGCTGTTTTTT.

This clone was picked up a small number of times. This chain joins TRBV2 and TRBJ1-6, with D maybe TRBD1 (6 bases). Trimming pared 8 bases from V and 8 bases from J, leaving 16 bases between. Germline assignment: CDR1 SNHLY and CDR2 FYNNEI. The length of the CDR3 is 14 residues. The DNA of the CDR3 is TGTGCCAGCTTATTAGGGCAGGGGCATTCACCCCTCCACTTT. Translating it yields CASLLGQGHSPLHF.

This sequence joins TRBV19 and TRBJ1-2; unclear D gene. Deletions cut 0 bases from V and 3 bases from J, with 5 bases between. Germline-derived CDR1 and CDR2 are LNHDA and SQIVND (reference sequence). The CDR3 covers 13 residues. In DNA, the CDR3 is TGTGCCAGTAGTATAGATCTATACTATGGCTACACCTTC. Its protein product is CASSIDLYYGYTF.

The J gene is TRBJ2-1, the V gene TRBV10-3; D uncertain. In germline, CDR1 is ENHRY, CDR2 SYGVKD. Trimming removed 10 bases at V and 8 bases at J, with 15 bases between. The CDR3 has 12 amino acids. The CDR3 bases are TGTGCCACCGGACCAGGCGGTTATGAGCAGTTCTTC. Residues: CATGPGGYEQFF.